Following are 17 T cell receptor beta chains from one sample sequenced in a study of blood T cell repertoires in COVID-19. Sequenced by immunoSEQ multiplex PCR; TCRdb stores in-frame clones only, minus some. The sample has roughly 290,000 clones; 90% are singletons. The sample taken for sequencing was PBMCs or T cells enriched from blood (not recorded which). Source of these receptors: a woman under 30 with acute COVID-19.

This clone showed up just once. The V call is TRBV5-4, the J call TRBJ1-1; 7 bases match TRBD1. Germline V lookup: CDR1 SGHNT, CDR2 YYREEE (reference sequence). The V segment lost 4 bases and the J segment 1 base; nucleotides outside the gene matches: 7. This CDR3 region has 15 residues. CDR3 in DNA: TGTGCCAGCAGCCACGCCGGGACAGCGAACACTGAAGCTTTCTTT. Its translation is CASSHAGTANTEAFF.

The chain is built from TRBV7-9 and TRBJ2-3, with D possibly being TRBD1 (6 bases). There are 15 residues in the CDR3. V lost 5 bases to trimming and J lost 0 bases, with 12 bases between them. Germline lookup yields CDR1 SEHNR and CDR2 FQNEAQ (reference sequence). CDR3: CASSPPGVSTDTQYF. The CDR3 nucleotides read TGTGCCAGCAGCCCCCCAGGGGTTAGCACAGATACGCAGTATTTT.

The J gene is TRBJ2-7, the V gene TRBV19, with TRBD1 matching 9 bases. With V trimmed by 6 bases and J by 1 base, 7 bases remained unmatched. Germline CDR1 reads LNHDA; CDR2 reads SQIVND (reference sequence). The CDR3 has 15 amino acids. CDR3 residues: CASSQGTGSSYEQYF. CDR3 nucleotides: TGTGCCAGTAGCCAAGGGACAGGGAGTTCCTACGAGCAGTACTTC.

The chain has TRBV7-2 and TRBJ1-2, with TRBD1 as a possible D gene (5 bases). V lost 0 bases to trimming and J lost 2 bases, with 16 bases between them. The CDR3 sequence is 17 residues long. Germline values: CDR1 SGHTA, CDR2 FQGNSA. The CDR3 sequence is CASSLAQVYTGNYGYTF. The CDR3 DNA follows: TGTGCCAGCAGCTTAGCGCAAGTGTATACAGGCAACTATGGCTACACCTTC.

CDR3 sequence: CASSLVLGVLYNEQFF. The CDR3 DNA sequence: TGTGCCAGCAGCTTAGTATTGGGAGTCCTATACAATGAGCAGTTCTTC. The chain recombines TRBV7-9 with TRBJ2-1, with a weak D call TRBD2 (5 bases). Germline CDR1 reads SEHNR; CDR2 reads FQNEAQ (reference sequence). The CDR3 loop spans 16 amino acids. V dropped 1 base and J dropped 4 bases, with 14 bases sitting between them.

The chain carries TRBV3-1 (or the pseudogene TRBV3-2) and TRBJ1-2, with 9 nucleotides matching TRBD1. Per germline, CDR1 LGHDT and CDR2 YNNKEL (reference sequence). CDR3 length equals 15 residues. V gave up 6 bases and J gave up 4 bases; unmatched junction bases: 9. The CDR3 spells CASSSGSGQGYGYTF. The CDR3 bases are TGTGCCAGCAGTAGTGGCTCGGGACAGGGCTATGGCTACACCTTC.

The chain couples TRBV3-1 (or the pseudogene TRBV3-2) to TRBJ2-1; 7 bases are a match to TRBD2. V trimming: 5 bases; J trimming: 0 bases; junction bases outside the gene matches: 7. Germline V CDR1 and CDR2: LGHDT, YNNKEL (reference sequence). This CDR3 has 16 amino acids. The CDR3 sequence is CASSSLGGSSYNEQFF. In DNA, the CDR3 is TGTGCCAGCAGCTCACTGGGCGGGAGCTCCTACAATGAGCAGTTCTTC.

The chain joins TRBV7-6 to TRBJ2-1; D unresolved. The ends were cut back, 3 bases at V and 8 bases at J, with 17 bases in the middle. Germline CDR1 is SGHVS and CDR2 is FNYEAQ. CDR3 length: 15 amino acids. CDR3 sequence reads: CASSFPSSMSDEQFF. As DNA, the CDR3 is TGTGCCAGCAGCTTCCCCTCTTCCATGTCGGATGAGCAGTTCTTC. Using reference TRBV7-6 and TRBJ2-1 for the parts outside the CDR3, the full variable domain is GAGVSQSPRYKVTKRGQDVALRCDPISGHVSLYWYRQALGQGPEFLTYFNYEAQQDKSGLPNDRFSAERPEGSISTLTIQRTEQRDSAMYRCASSFPSSMSDEQFFGPGTRLTVL.

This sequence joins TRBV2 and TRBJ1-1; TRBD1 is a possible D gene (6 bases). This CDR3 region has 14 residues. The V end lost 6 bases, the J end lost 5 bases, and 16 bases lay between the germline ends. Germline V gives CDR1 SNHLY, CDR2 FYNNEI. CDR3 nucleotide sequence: TGTGCCAGCAGGACCCTCAGGGGAGATACTGAAGCTTTCTTT. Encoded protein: CASRTLRGDTEAFF. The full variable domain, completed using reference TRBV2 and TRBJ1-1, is EPEVTQTPSHQVTQMGQEVILRCVPISNHLYFYWYRQILGQKVEFLVSFYNNEISEKSEIFDDQFSVERPDGSNFTLKIRSTKLEDSAMYFCASRTLRGDTEAFFGQGTRLTVV.

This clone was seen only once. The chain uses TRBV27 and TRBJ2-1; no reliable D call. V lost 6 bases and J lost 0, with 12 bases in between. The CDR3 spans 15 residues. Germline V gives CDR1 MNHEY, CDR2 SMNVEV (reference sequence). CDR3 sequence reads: CASRTPKSSYNEQFF. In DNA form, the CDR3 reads TGTGCCAGCAGAACGCCCAAGAGCTCCTACAATGAGCAGTTCTTC.

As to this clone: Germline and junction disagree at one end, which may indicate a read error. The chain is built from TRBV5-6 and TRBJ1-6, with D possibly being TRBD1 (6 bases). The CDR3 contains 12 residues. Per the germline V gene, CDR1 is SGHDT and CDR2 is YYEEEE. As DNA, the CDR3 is TGTGCCAGCAGCCTACGGACAGCTCCCGTCGACTTT. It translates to CASSLRTAPVDF.

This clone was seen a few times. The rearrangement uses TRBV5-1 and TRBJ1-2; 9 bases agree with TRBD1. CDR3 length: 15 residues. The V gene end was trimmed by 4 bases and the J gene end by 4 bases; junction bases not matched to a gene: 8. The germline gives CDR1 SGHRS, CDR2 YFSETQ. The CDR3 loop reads CASSPTQGQGYGYTF. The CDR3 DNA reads TGCGCCAGCAGCCCTACCCAGGGACAGGGCTATGGCTACACCTTC.

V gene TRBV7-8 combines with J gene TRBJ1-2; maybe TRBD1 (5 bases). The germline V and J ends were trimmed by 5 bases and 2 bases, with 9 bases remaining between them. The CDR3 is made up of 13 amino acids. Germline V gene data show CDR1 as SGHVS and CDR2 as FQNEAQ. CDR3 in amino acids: CASSLGGNYGYTF. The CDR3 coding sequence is TGTGCCAGCAGCCTCGGGGGGAACTATGGCTACACCTTC.

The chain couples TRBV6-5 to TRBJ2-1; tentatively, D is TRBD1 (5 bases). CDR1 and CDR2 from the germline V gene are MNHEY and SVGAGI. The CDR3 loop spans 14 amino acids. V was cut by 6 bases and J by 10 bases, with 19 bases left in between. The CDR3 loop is CASRKAQVPVEQFF. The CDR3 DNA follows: TGTGCCAGCAGAAAGGCACAGGTTCCCGTAGAGCAGTTCTTC.

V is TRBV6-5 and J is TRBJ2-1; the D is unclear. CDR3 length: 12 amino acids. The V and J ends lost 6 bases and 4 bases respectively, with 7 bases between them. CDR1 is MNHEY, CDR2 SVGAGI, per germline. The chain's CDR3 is CASSRLYNEQFF. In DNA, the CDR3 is TGTGCCAGCAGCCGACTTTACAATGAGCAGTTCTTC.

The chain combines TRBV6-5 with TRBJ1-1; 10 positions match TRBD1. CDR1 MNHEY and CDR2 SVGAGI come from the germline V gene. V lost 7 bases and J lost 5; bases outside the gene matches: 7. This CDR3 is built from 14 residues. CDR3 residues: CASTRDRGLTEAFF. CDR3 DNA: TGTGCCAGCACCAGGGACAGGGGTTTGACTGAAGCTTTCTTT.

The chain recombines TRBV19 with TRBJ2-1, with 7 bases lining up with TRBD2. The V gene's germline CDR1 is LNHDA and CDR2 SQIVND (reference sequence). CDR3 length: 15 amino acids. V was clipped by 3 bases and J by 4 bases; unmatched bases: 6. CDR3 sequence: CASSIVAGTYNEQFF. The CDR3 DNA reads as TGTGCCAGTAGTATTGTAGCGGGTACGTACAATGAGCAGTTCTTC.